Shown below are 14 T cell receptor beta chains from a single sample sequenced in a study of T cell responses to AZD1222 COVID-19 vaccine. Using immunoSEQ multiplex PCR, the repertoire was profiled, and TCRdb retains in-frame clones only, with some absent. This table has approximately 150,000 clones, 90% appearing once. This sample comprised peripheral blood, obtained 28 days after the second AZD1222 dose. The receptors shown here come from an adult who received the AZD1222 COVID-19 vaccine.

The chain has TRBV5-6 and TRBJ1-5; D ambiguous. This CDR3 is 16 amino acids long. V gave up 0 bases and J gave up 2 bases, with 12 bases separating them. Germline loops: CDR1 SGHDT, CDR2 YYEEEE. This chain's CDR3 is CASSLAAGRGNQPQHF. The CDR3 DNA follows: TGTGCCAGCAGCTTGGCGGCGGGAAGAGGCAATCAGCCCCAGCATTTT.

The V and J genes are TRBV5-4 and TRBJ2-1; 10 bases match TRBD2. CDR1 and CDR2 (germline): SGHNT, YYREEE (reference sequence). This CDR3 is 13 amino acids long. The trim removed 7 bases at V and 6 bases at J, leaving 4 bases unmatched. The CDR3 nucleotides read TGTGCCAGCGTTGTAGCGGGGGGCAATGAGCAGTTCTTC. Amino acid sequence: CASVVAGGNEQFF.

V gene TRBV4-2 combines with J gene TRBJ1-3; D not certain. Germline CDR1 and CDR2: LGHNA and YNFKEQ. V lost 0 bases and J 0 bases, leaving 12 bases between the germline ends. This CDR3 has 17 residues. The CDR3 spells CASSQENVFVSGNTIYF. The CDR3 DNA is TGTGCCAGCAGCCAAGAAAATGTCTTTGTCTCTGGAAACACCATATATTTT.

This chain uses TRBV7-2 with TRBJ2-5, with TRBD2 identical over 7 bases. V lost 6 bases, J lost 4 bases, and 5 bases stayed unmatched. Germline V gives CDR1 SGHTA, CDR2 FQGNSA. The CDR3 loop spans 13 amino acids. CDR3 loop: CASRGGTLETQYF. CDR3 DNA: TGTGCCAGCAGGGGAGGGACTTTAGAGACCCAGTACTTC. The variable domain in full, with the rest retrieved from reference TRBV7-2 and TRBJ2-5, is GAGVSQSPSNKVTEKGKDVELRCDPISGHTALYWYRQSLGQGLEFLIYFQGNSAPDKSGLPSDRFSAERTGGSVSTLTIQRTQQEDSAVYLCASRGGTLETQYFGPGTRLLVL.

This chain uses TRBV30 with TRBJ1-2, with TRBD1 identical over 9 bases. CDR3 size: 16 residues. Germline V gives CDR1 GTSNPN, CDR2 SVGIG (reference sequence). J gave up 7 bases and V 4 bases, and 16 bases lay outside the gene matches. CDR3 protein: CAWIIRTGAVASGYTF. Written as DNA, the CDR3 is TGTGCCTGGATAATCAGGACAGGGGCCGTAGCGTCTGGCTACACCTTC.

J is TRBJ1-2 and V is TRBV4-1; TRBD1 agrees at 8 bases. CDR1 is MGHRA, CDR2 YSYEKL, per germline. This CDR3 spans 15 amino acids. Trimming removed 3 bases from V and 6 bases from J; junction bases left unmatched: 9. CDR3 sequence (DNA): TGCGCCAGCAGCCAGGCGAGGCAGGGGGCAGATGGCTACACCTTC. It translates to CASSQARQGADGYTF.

The V call is TRBV9, the J call TRBJ2-3, with TRBD2 identical over 9 bases. Germline CDR1 and CDR2: SGDLS and YYNGEE. The length of the CDR3 is 16 residues. V trimming: 0 bases; J trimming: 0 bases; junction bases outside the gene matches: 2. CDR3 coding DNA: TGTGCCAGCAGCGTAGGCGGGGGGGCTAGCACAGATACGCAGTATTTT. It specifies CASSVGGGASTDTQYF. Full variable domain (missing parts from reference TRBV9 and TRBJ2-3): DSGVTQTPKHLITATGQRVTLRCSPRSGDLSVYWYQQSLDQGLQFLIQYYNGEERAKGNILERFSAQQFPDLHSELNLSSLELGDSALYFCASSVGGGASTDTQYFGPGTRLTVL.

The chain links TRBV29-1 to TRBJ1-5; maybe TRBD1 (5 bases). V gave up 4 bases and J gave up 4 bases, with 11 bases separating them. The CDR3 extends over 13 amino acids. Germline-derived CDR1 and CDR2 are SQVTM and ANQGSEA. CDR3 in amino acids: CSVGQSVNQPQHF. DNA of the CDR3: TGCAGCGTTGGACAGTCCGTAAATCAGCCCCAGCATTTT.

The J gene is TRBJ2-2, the V gene TRBV29-1; a possible D gene is TRBD2 (7 bases). Germline CDR1 is SQVTM and CDR2 is ANQGSEA. There are 16 residues in the CDR3. V lost 6 bases and J 4 bases, leaving 21 bases between the germline ends. CDR3 amino acids: CSVSPSGGRVTGELFF. For the CDR3, the DNA is TGCAGCGTATCGCCTTCCGGGGGGCGGGTCACCGGGGAGCTGTTTTTT.

J is TRBJ2-3 and V is TRBV9; D is perhaps TRBD2 (5 bases). The CDR3 spans 15 residues. Trimming left V 4 bases short and J 4 bases short, with 16 bases between. Germline-derived CDR1 and CDR2 are SGDLS and YYNGEE. For the CDR3, the DNA is TGTGCCAGCAGCCCCCCTAGCCAGTACCCAGATACGCAGTATTTT. Protein: CASSPPSQYPDTQYF.

This clone appeared once. This specimen includes other DNA sequences encoding the same CDR3. The V and J genes are TRBV2 and TRBJ2-7, with D tentatively TRBD1 or TRBD2 (5 bases each). The V end was cut by 2 bases, the J end by 2 bases, with 10 bases between. Germline V CDR1 and CDR2: SNHLY, FYNNEI. The CDR3 extends over 14 amino acids. The CDR3 region has the DNA TGTGCCAGCAGTGAAAGGGGACGGACCTACGAGCAGTACTTC. The encoded protein is CASSERGRTYEQYF.

The chain employs TRBV7-2 and TRBJ2-4, with D possibly TRBD1 on 6 matching bases. Trimming shortened V by 6 bases and J by 5 bases, and 14 bases separated the two germline ends. The CDR3 spans 14 residues. Per germline, CDR1 SGHTA and CDR2 FQGNSA. The CDR3 loop reads CASRLQGPQNIQYF. The DNA for the CDR3 is TGTGCCAGCAGGCTACAGGGCCCCCAAAACATTCAGTACTTC. Full variable domain (rest looked up from reference TRBV7-2 and TRBJ2-4): GAGVSQSPSNKVTEKGKDVELRCDPISGHTALYWYRQSLGQGLEFLIYFQGNSAPDKSGLPSDRFSAERTGGSVSTLTIQRTQQEDSAVYLCASRLQGPQNIQYFGAGTRLSVL.

This chain links TRBV6-5 with TRBJ2-1, with 7 positions matching TRBD1. Germline V CDR1 and CDR2: MNHEY, SVGAGI. V was clipped by 6 bases and J by 2 bases; unmatched bases: 7. The CDR3 is 15 amino acids. The CDR3 sequence is CASSLTGATYNEQFF. CDR3 bases: TGTGCCAGCAGCCTAACAGGGGCCACCTACAATGAGCAGTTCTTC.

This chain joins TRBV7-2 and TRBJ2-1, with TRBD1 as a possible D gene (6 bases). The CDR3 covers 14 residues. Looked up from germline, CDR1 is SGHTA and CDR2 is FQGNSA. Trimming took off 4 bases at V and 8 bases at J, with 15 bases between the two ends. CDR3 coding DNA: TGTGCCAGCAGCTCTCCCCGGACAGAAGATGAGCAGTTCTTC. Translation: CASSSPRTEDEQFF.